Here is one T cell receptor beta chain with its context. The data originate from a study of blood T cell repertoires in COVID-19. Across the whole study: COVID-19 samples, acute and convalescent, were from the United States, Italy and Spain.

CDR3 length: 14 amino acids. The V end lost 5 bases, the J end lost 3 bases, and 14 bases lay between the germline ends. The germline V gene has CDR1 LNHDA and CDR2 SQIVND (reference sequence). Here immunoSEQ multiplex PCR was the method, and the copy in TCRdb shows in-frame clones only, minus some. The table records 90,000 to 120,000 clones, 85% to 90% of them present only once. Sequences were obtained from peripheral blood. The chain has TRBV19 and TRBJ2-7; possibly TRBD1 for D (6 bases). The sequence derives from a human donor in a cohort sampled during active COVID-19. CDR3 sequence (DNA): TGTGCCAGTAGTGGGGGCGACAGGTTCTACGAGCAGTACTTC. Translated: CASSGGDRFYEQYF.